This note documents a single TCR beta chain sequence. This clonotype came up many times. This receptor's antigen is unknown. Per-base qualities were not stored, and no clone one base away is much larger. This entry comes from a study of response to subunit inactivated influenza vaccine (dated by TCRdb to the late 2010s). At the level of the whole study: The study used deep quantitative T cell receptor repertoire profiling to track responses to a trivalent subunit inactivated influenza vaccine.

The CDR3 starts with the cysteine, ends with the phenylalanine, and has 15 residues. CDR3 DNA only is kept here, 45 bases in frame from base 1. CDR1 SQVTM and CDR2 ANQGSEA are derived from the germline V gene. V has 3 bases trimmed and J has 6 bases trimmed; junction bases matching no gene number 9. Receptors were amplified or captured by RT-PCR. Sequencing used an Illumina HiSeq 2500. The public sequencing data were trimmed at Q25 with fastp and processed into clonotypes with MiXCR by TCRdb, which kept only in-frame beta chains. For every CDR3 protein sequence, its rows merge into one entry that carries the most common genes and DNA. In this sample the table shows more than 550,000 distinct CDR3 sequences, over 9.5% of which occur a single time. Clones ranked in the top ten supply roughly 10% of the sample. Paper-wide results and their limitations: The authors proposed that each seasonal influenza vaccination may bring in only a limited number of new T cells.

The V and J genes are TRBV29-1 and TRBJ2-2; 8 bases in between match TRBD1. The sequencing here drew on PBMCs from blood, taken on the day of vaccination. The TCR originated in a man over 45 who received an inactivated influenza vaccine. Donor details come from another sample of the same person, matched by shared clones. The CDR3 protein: CSVEFGQGLSGELFF. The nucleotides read TGCAGCGTTGAGTTCGGACAGGGTCTTTCCGGGGAGCTGTTTTTT.